The subject of this entry is one T cell receptor (beta chain). No cognate antigen has been identified for it. The record has no base qualities; no much larger clone is one base away. In this study, focal radiation therapy paired with CTLA-4 blockade (ipilimumab) was tested in patients who had chemo-refractory metastatic non-small-cell lung cancer. This entry is derived from a study of radiotherapy plus CTLA-4 blockade in lung cancer listed by TCRdb under 2018. Some background on the complete study: Among enrolled patients, 18% had an objective response and about 30% reached disease control.

Points the paper makes about the study in general: The strongest predictors of response, as reported, were early dynamic changes in blood T cell clones along with a rise in serum interferon-beta after radiation. After treatment with radiotherapy and ipilimumab, TCR clones that originated in tumors expanded in peripheral blood.

The library came from the immunoSEQ multiplex PCR assay. Sourced from immuneACCESS, this table was stored by TCRdb with only in-frame sequences that have V and J called. A share of the clones is absent; for the studies checked, an unresolved V gene accounts for under half, and the remainder has no known explanation. The sample includes some 50,000 clones, with approximately 84% observed a single time. The biggest ten clones account for around 5.1% of the sample. Taken from cysteine to phenylalanine, the CDR3 has 15 residues. Only the CDR3 region is kept as DNA, spanning 45 bases read in frame from base 1. CDR1 MNHEY and CDR2 SMNVEV are derived from the germline V gene (reference sequence). A distance of 11 bases separates the germline ends of V and J, which lose 0 bases and 2 bases respectively.

The sequencing used peripheral blood, collected from a patient treated with radiotherapy plus ipilimumab. Recombination joined TRBV27 with TRBJ2-7; possibly the D gene is TRBD1, per 6 matching bases. This TCR was recovered from a human donor with non-small cell lung cancer whose response to radiotherapy plus ipilimumab could not be evaluated. The sequence in DNA is TGTGCCAGCAGTTTATCGGGCAGGGGTCCCTACGAGCAGTACTTC. Its translation is CASSLSGRGPYEQYF.